This T cell receptor beta chain came from a study of blood T cell repertoires in COVID-19. Study-level background: T cells, B-cell-depleted T cells, or PBMCs supplied cDNA or gDNA.

The CDR3 runs to 16 residues. Germline CDR1 MNHEY, CDR2 SMNVEV (reference sequence). The junction had 9 bases not matched to a gene; V was cut back by 5 bases and J by 5 bases. Generated by immunoSEQ multiplex PCR, the TCRdb table keeps only in-frame clones and is missing some. This sample has a few hundred thousand clones; about 91% occur once, and the top ten carry around 2.6%. The sequence was collected from a person under 30 with COVID-19, enrolled during active disease. Material: peripheral blood. The chain couples TRBV27 to TRBJ2-7; 13 nucleotides agree with TRBD2. CDR3 sequence reads: CASSPARTSGSNEQYF. The CDR3 bases are TGTGCCAGCAGTCCAGCCCGGACTAGCGGGAGCAACGAGCAGTACTTC.